This TCR beta chain was sequenced in a study of blood T cell repertoires in COVID-19. Across the study: Sources were T cells, B-cell-depleted T cells, or PBMCs; the material itself was cDNA or gDNA.

The length of the CDR3 is 17 residues. Germline V gives CDR1 SEHNR, CDR2 FQNEAQ (reference sequence). V dropped 1 base and J dropped 5; count of bases not matched to a gene: 11. Original processing notes: Reference gene primer amplification gave nucleated cell count estimates. TCRdb keeps only in-frame clones here, not all; method: immunoSEQ multiplex PCR. V, J and clone size are taken as reported in that table, and D and trimming were inferred from the DNA itself. The sample includes roughly 86,000 clones, 70% to 90% of them seen just once. This clone was found once. The sequence came from a man aged 45-65 years with acute or convalescent COVID-19. The source material was peripheral blood. V usage is TRBV7-9 and J usage is TRBJ1-2, with TRBD1 matching over 9 bases. This CDR3 reads CASSLGGQGGALYGYTF. The CDR3 DNA is TGTGCCAGCAGCTTAGGGGGACAGGGAGGTGCCTTATATGGCTACACCTTC.